The entry below describes one T cell receptor beta chain. A single record per CDR3 protein comes from TCRdb applying MiXCR to the reads. Among about 740,000 distinct CDR3 sequences listed, 35% to 45% were seen once. The data are from a study of T cell repertoires in cytomegalovirus infection. The overall study: Both CMV infection and a matching HLA type were indicated by public TCR beta signatures.

The clonotype comes from a human donor in good health (CMV status not recorded). Some clones in this sample may be carry-over from other donors' samples. Sequencing input: PBMCs.

The CDR3 loop is CASSSHYRGEQYF. DNA of the CDR3: TGTGCCAGCAGCAGTCACTACAGGGGCGAGCAGTACTTC. The V gene is TRBV7-3, the J gene TRBJ2-7; 7 bases fit TRBD1. Trimming at V came to 5 bases and at J to 6 bases, leaving 7 bases not matched to a gene. Germline V gene lookup returns CDR1 SGHTA and CDR2 FQGTGA. The length of the CDR3 is 13 residues.